This T cell receptor (beta chain) appears in the sequencing data of a study of T cell responses to AZD1222 COVID-19 vaccine. Only in-frame clones appear in the TCRdb table, and some are missing; sequencing was by immunoSEQ multiplex PCR. The sample holds 150,000 or so clones, 92% seen once. Germline V gene data show CDR1 as SGHRS and CDR2 as YFSETQ. The CDR3 is made up of 17 amino acids. V was trimmed by 2 bases and J by 6 bases, leaving 23 bases between them. The input for sequencing was peripheral blood, taken 28 days after the second AZD1222 dose. The TCR comes from an adult who received the AZD1222 COVID-19 vaccine. The chain has TRBV5-1 and TRBJ1-2; a weak D match, TRBD1 (5 bases). The CDR3 region is CASSFTTNRQSPHGYTF. The DNA for the CDR3 is TGCGCCAGCAGCTTTACAACGAACCGACAGTCTCCCCATGGCTACACCTTC. The full variable domain, with the rest looked up from reference TRBV5-1 and TRBJ1-2, is KAGVTQTPRYLIKTRGQQVTLSCSPISGHRSVSWYQQTPGQGLQFLFEYFSETQRNKGNFPGRFSGRQFSNSRSEMNVSTLELGDSALYLCASSFTTNRQSPHGYTFGSGTRLTVV.